These T cell receptor beta chains were read from a single sample in a study of blood T cell repertoires in COVID-19. The protocol was immunoSEQ multiplex PCR, while the TCRdb copy is restricted to in-frame clones and leaves out a portion. The table has 170,000 or so clones, roughly 90% seen once. The sequenced material came from PBMCs or T cells enriched from blood (not recorded which). These receptors were obtained from a woman in her forties or fifties who had recovered from COVID-19. Each CDR3 is given with its conserved first and last residue. D genes are given only for firm matches. Clone size is given for some rows only: seen once, a few or many times, or a class if the clone is expanded.

TRBJ2-7,NA,TRBV6-5,TRBD1,CASSYDRVHEQYF,TGTGCCAGCAGTTACGACAGGGTCCACGAGCAGTACTTC
TRBJ2-7,once,TRBV19,TRBD1,CASSPGTGSSYEQYF,TGTGCCAGTAGCCCAGGGACAGGTTCCTCCTACGAGCAGTACTTC
TRBJ2-3,NA,TRBV5-4,TRBD2,CATVTSGSFNTQYF,TGTGCCACCGTGACTAGCGGGTCCTTTAATACGCAGTATTTT
TRBJ1-2,NA,TRBV6-1,NA,CASSDSTGWNYGYTF,TGTGCCAGCAGTGATTCGACAGGTTGGAACTATGGCTACACCTTC
TRBJ1-3,NA,TRBV6-5,NA,CASSYGHNVWNTIYF,TGTGCCAGCAGTTACGGACATAATGTTTGGAACACCATATATTTT
TRBJ1-1,NA,TRBV14,NA,CASSRGLNTEAFF,TGTGCCAGCAGCCGAGGGTTGAACACTGAAGCTTTTTTT
TRBJ2-1,few,TRBV11-2,TRBD1,CASTPTTGEQFF,TGTGCCAGCACCCCCACGACAGGGGAGCAGTTCTTC
TRBJ2-1,NA,TRBV15,TRBD2,CATSRATPGLAINEQFF,TGTGCCACCAGCAGGGCAACTCCGGGACTAGCAATCAATGAGCAGTTCTTC
TRBJ1-5,NA,TRBV27,NA,CASSIRGNQPQHF,TGTGCCAGCAGTATTCGAGGAAATCAGCCCCAGCATTTT
TRBJ2-1,few,TRBV9,TRBD2,CASSVGLARTSNEQFF,TGTGCCAGCAGCGTAGGACTAGCGAGGACATCTAATGAGCAGTTCTTC
TRBJ2-7,NA,TRBV3-1/TRBV3-2,TRBD2,CASSPSLGAGGHSYEQYF,TGTGCCAGCAGCCCCAGTCTAGGAGCGGGGGGGCACTCCTACGAGCAGTACTTC
TRBJ1-1,NA,TRBV27,TRBD1,CASSPDIIRDRGTGAFF,TGTGCCAGCAGTCCCGATATCATCCGGGACAGGGGAACCGGGGCTTTCTTT
TRBJ1-1,NA,TRBV12-3/TRBV12-4,NA,CASSLITDTEAFF,TGTGCCAGCAGTTTAATAACAGACACTGAAGCTTTCTTT
TRBJ2-1,NA,TRBV7-9,TRBD2,CASSHGTSGETYNEQFF,TGTGCCAGCAGCCACGGGACTAGCGGGGAAACCTACAATGAGCAGTTCTTC
TRBJ1-1,NA,TRBV7-9,NA,CASSLQVNANTEAFF,TGTGCCAGCAGCTTACAGGTCAATGCGAACACTGAAGCTTTCTTT
TRBJ2-3,NA,TRBV19,NA,CASTGGGYTDTQYF,TGTGCCAGTACCGGCGGAGGTTACACAGATACGCAGTATTTT
TRBJ2-7,NA,TRBV30,TRBD1,CAWSPGTGTTYEQYF,TGTGCCTGGAGTCCCGGGACAGGCACTACCTACGAGCAGTACTTC
TRBJ1-1,NA,TRBV25-1,TRBD1,CASSPTGLGQAFF,TGTGCCAGCAGTCCCACGGGTCTGGGACAGGCTTTCTTT
TRBJ1-1,NA,TRBV2,TRBD1,CASSPTGGEAFF,TGTGCCAGCAGTCCCACAGGGGGCGAAGCTTTCTTT
TRBJ1-1,once,TRBV7-9,NA,CASSLITEAFF,TGTGCCAGCAGCTTAATCACAGAAGCTTTCTTT
TRBJ1-1,NA,TRBV3-1/TRBV3-2,NA,CASSQAPSGEAFF,TGTGCCAGCAGCCAAGCCCCGTCGGGGGAAGCTTTCTTT
TRBJ2-7,once,TRBV19,TRBD2,CASSINALAGGSEQYF,TGTGCCAGTAGTATAAATGCGCTAGCGGGGGGATCCGAGCAGTACTTC
TRBJ2-1,NA,TRBV2,TRBD2,CASIAGGQINEQFF,TGTGCCAGCATAGCGGGGGGGCAAATAAATGAGCAGTTCTTC
TRBJ1-5,NA,TRBV6-2/TRBV6-3,NA,CASSWTYSNQPQHF,TGTGCCAGCAGTTGGACATATAGCAATCAGCCCCAGCATTTT
TRBJ1-1,NA,TRBV7-9,NA,CASSLEQGMNDEAFF,TGTGCCAGCAGCTTAGAACAGGGCATGAATGATGAAGCTTTCTTT
TRBJ1-5,NA,TRBV5-1,NA,CASSYSGQDSNQPQHF,TGCGCCAGCAGCTATTCAGGGCAAGATAGCAATCAGCCCCAGCATTTT
TRBJ2-3,NA,TRBV5-4,TRBD2,CASSLRGVSSTDTQYF,TGTGCCAGCAGCTTGCGGGGGGTATCTAGCACAGATACGCAGTATTTT
TRBJ1-5,NA,TRBV18,NA,CASTTISVSNQPQHF,TGTGCCAGCACCACCATTTCAGTTAGCAATCAGCCCCAGCATTTT
TRBJ2-7,NA,TRBV5-6,NA,CASATPGTYEQYF,TGTGCCAGCGCCACGCCAGGGACCTACGAGCAGTACTTC
TRBJ1-1,NA,TRBV19,NA,CASMGRVSTEAFF,TGTGCCAGTATGGGCAGGGTAAGCACTGAAGCTTTCTTT
TRBJ1-1,NA,TRBV6-5,NA,CASSYPAGAFF,TGTGCCAGCAGTTACCCGGCGGGAGCTTTCTTT
TRBJ1-2,NA,TRBV9,TRBD1,CASSETGTVANYGYTF,TGTGCCAGCAGCGAAACCGGGACAGTAGCTAACTATGGCTACACCTTC
TRBJ2-7,once,TRBV2,TRBD1,CASSTGGLPYEQYF,TGTGCCAGCAGTACAGGGGGCCTTCCCTACGAGCAGTACTTC
TRBJ1-2,NA,TRBV7-9,TRBD1,CASSLGAGQVYGYTF,TGTGCCAGCAGCTTAGGGGCGGGACAGGTATATGGCTACACCTTC
TRBJ2-5,once,TRBV11-2,NA,CASSLQVTQYF,TGTGCCAGCAGCCTGCAGGTGACCCAGTACTTC
TRBJ2-1,NA,TRBV6-5,TRBD1,CASSPDRGRDNEQFF,TGTGCCAGCAGCCCCGACAGGGGGCGAGACAATGAGCAGTTCTTC
TRBJ2-5,NA,TRBV9,NA,CASSAFGVRETQYF,TGTGCCAGCAGCGCTTTCGGAGTTCGGGAGACCCAGTACTTC
TRBJ1-1,NA,TRBV5-6,NA,CASSLDSVNTEAFF,TGTGCCAGCAGCTTGGATTCCGTGAACACTGAAGCTTTCTTT
TRBJ2-2,NA,TRBV4-3,NA,CASSRGAGTLNTGELFF,TGCGCCAGCAGCCGTGGGGCAGGGACTTTGAACACCGGGGAGCTGTTTTTT
TRBJ1-5,NA,TRBV27,TRBD1,CASSWASHRGRSPQPQHF,TGTGCCAGCAGTTGGGCCTCCCACAGGGGAAGATCCCCTCAGCCCCAGCATTTT
TRBJ2-7,NA,TRBV10-3,TRBD2,CAISKTRSGVSNEQYF,TGTGCCATCTCAAAGACGCGCAGCGGGGTGTCTAACGAGCAGTACTTC
TRBJ1-5,once,TRBV19,TRBD1,CASSGGTGLQPQHF,TGTGCCAGTAGTGGAGGGACAGGACTTCAGCCCCAGCATTTT
TRBJ2-5,NA,TRBV24-1,TRBD1,CATSDAITGEETQYF,TGTGCCACCAGTGATGCTATAACAGGGGAGGAGACCCAGTACTTC
TRBJ1-2,NA,TRBV28,TRBD1,CASSSTGGRAYGYTF,TGTGCCAGCAGTTCCACAGGGGGTCGCGCTTATGGCTACACCTTC
TRBJ2-7,NA,TRBV12-3/TRBV12-4,NA,CASSFRETYEQYF,TGTGCCAGCAGTTTCAGGGAAACCTACGAGCAGTACTTC
TRBJ2-3,NA,TRBV10-2,NA,CASTPGTLNLGSTDTQYF,TGCGCCAGCACCCCCGGGACTCTGAATCTAGGGAGCACAGATACGCAGTATTTT
TRBJ2-7,NA,TRBV9,NA,CASSVSSNSYEQYF,TGTGCCAGCAGCGTTAGCTCGAACTCCTACGAGCAGTACTTC